This T cell receptor beta chain was recovered during a study of beta chain features in type 1 diabetes. This clone was recorded a few times. Its antigen remains unknown. Study observations and caveats: Patients and controls would be equally affected if PCR favored shorter templates. Sequencing of cDNA might inflate the share of cells that strongly express TCR. The study found fewer insertions and more deletions at VDJ junctions in type 1 diabetes patients. Patients' naive, central memory and regulatory TCRB repertoires appeared more alike than those of healthy donors.

The sequenced template was cDNA made from the entire isolated RNA. Only in-frame clones appear in the TCRdb table, and some are missing; sequencing was by immunoSEQ multiplex PCR. Of around 40,000 clones in the sample, roughly 49% are singletons; the top ten hold 2.1%. V gave up 6 bases and J gave up 6 bases, with 21 bases separating them. CDR1 is SGHVS, CDR2 FQNEAQ, per germline. The CDR3 has 15 residues. Sequenced input: Tregs from blood. The TCR comes from a woman under 30 in good health. The V call is TRBV7-8, the J call TRBJ2-7; D may be TRBD2 (7 bases). CDR3 sequence: CASRGGAGPLSEQYF. The CDR3 DNA reads TGTGCCAGCAGAGGGGGGGCAGGGCCCCTGTCCGAGCAGTACTTC.